This TCR beta chain was documented in a study of blood T cell repertoires in COVID-19. For the study at large: The United States, Italy and Spain supplied acute and convalescent COVID-19 samples. Nucleic acid was either cDNA or gDNA, and it came from T cells, B-cell-depleted T cells, or PBMCs.

The V and J ends lost 3 bases and 7 bases respectively, with 7 bases between them. CDR3 length: 12 residues. Germline CDR1 GTSNPN, CDR2 SVGIG (reference sequence). Enrolment of Seattle patients took place during active infection, and they were followed longitudinally. The authors' processing: By means of reference gene primer amplification, nucleated cell counts were estimated. Produced via immunoSEQ multiplex PCR; TCRdb's table is partial and in-frame only. Clone size and the V and J calls come from that table; the DNA yielded D and trimming. The sample includes around 63,000 clones, over 75% of them seen just once.

V gene TRBV30 combines with J gene TRBJ1-6; possible D gene TRBD1, 5 bases. The sequenced sample consisted of peripheral blood. The sequence was obtained from an older woman with COVID-19, enrolled during active disease. CDR3 in amino acids: CAWRQANSPLHF. DNA of the CDR3: TGTGCCTGGAGACAGGCAAATTCACCCCTCCACTTT.